The 4 T cell receptor beta chains below were found in one sample sequenced in a study of vaccination and CD4 T cells after COVID-19. This sample's treatment: roughly 10-day PBMC culture with coronavirus spike peptide pools or control peptides (ViraFEST assay). At the Johns Hopkins FTIC core, DNA taken from cultured CD4+ T cells was sequenced by way of the Oncomine TCR Beta short-read assay. TCRdb re-analysed the PCR reads in MiXCR, keeping a single row per CDR3 protein. Of about 12,000 distinct CDR3 sequences listed, under 40% are singletons. Their target antigens are unknown. The sequencing used CD4+ T cells from blood, cultured in vitro, collected after SARS-CoV-2 vaccination. These receptors all come from a human donor who had recovered from COVID-19.

The table lists this clonotype with a few counts. The V gene is TRBV6-5, the J gene TRBJ2-7; D is unresolved. CDR1 MNHEY and CDR2 SVGAGI come from the germline V gene. CDR3 length: 14 amino acids. V shed 2 bases and J shed 3 bases, with 11 bases lying between them. The CDR3 DNA follows: TGTGCCAGCAGTTACCGCGCTAAACTCTACGAGCAGTACTTC. As protein: CASSYRAKLYEQYF.

A few counts support this clonotype. The chain is built from TRBV7-9 and TRBJ2-7; TRBD1 might be the D (5 bases). Looked up from germline, CDR1 is SEHNR and CDR2 is FQNEAQ (reference sequence). The CDR3 has 15 residues. V gave up 7 bases and J gave up 6 bases, with 22 bases separating them. Here the CDR3 DNA reads TGTGCCAGCACCCCTAGGGGTGTGGGGTTCGGCGAGCAGTACTTC. Protein: CASTPRGVGFGEQYF.

This clonotype is classed as large. The chain uses TRBV6-1 and TRBJ1-1; TRBD1 aligns across 9 bases. The CDR3 is 10 amino acids. CDR1 and CDR2 (germline): MNHNS, SASEGT. The V segment lost 8 bases and the J segment 11 bases; nucleotides outside the gene matches: 3. The CDR3 bases are TGTGCCAGCGGAGACAGGGGGGCTTTCTTT. Translated, it gives CASGDRGAFF.

This clonotype has only a few counts. The chain carries TRBV20-1 and TRBJ1-3; D gene ambiguous. The germline CDR1 and CDR2 sequences are DFQATT and SNEGSKA (reference sequence). Trimming cost V 1 base and J 3 bases, with 7 bases left between them. This CDR3 comprises 13 residues. The CDR3 sequence: CSARGGFGNTIYF. CDR3 bases: TGCAGTGCTAGAGGGGGTTTTGGAAACACCATATATTTT.